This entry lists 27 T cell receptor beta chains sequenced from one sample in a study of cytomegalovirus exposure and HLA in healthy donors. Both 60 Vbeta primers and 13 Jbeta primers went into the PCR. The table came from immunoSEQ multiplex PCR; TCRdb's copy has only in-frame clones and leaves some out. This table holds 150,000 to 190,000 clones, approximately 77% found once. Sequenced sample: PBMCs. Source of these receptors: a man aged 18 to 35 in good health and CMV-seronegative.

The CDR3 nucleotides read TGTGCCAGCAGCTTGCAACTAGCGGGAGTTGGGACCCAGTACTTC. Its protein is CASSLQLAGVGTQYF. The chain has TRBV5-4 and TRBJ2-5, with 11 bases matching TRBD2. The V gene end was trimmed by 1 base and the J gene end by 7 bases; junction bases not matched to a gene: 6. Germline CDR1 SGHNT, CDR2 YYREEE (reference sequence). There are 15 residues in the CDR3.

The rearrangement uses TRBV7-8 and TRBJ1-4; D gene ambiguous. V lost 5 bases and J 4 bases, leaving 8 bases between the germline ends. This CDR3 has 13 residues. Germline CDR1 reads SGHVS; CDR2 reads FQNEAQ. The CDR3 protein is CASSQRSNEKLFF. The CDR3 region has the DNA TGTGCCAGCAGCCAACGTAGTAATGAAAAACTGTTTTTT.

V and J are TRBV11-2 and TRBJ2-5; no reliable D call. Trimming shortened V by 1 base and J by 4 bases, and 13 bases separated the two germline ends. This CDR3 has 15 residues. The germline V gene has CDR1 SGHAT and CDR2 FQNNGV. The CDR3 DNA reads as TGTGCCAGCAGCTTAGTTGGGTACAGCTCAGAGACCCAGTACTTC. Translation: CASSLVGYSSETQYF.

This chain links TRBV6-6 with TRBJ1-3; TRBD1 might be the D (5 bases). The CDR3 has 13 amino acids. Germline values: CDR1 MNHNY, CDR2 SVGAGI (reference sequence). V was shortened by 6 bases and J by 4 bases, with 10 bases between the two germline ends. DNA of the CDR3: TGTGCCAGCAGCCCCAGGGCGGGAAACACCATATATTTT. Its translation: CASSPRAGNTIYF.

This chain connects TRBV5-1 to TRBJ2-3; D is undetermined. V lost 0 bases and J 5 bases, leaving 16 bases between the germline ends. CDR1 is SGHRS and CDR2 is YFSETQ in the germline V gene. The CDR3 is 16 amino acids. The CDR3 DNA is TGCGCCAGCAGCTTGGCGGAGCCCGTTAGGATAGATACGCAGTATTTT. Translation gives CASSLAEPVRIDTQYF.

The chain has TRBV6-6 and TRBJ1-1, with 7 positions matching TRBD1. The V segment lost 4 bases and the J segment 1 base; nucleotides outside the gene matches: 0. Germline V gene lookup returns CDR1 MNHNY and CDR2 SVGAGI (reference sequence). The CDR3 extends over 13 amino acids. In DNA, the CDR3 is TGTGCCAGCAGTTGGACAGGGAACACTGAAGCTTTCTTT. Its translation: CASSWTGNTEAFF.

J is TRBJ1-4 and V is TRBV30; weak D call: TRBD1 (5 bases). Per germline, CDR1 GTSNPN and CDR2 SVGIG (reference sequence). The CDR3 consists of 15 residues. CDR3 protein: CAFDPALGGNEKLFF. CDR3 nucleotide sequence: TGTGCTTTCGACCCCGCTTTGGGGGGAAATGAAAAACTGTTTTTT.

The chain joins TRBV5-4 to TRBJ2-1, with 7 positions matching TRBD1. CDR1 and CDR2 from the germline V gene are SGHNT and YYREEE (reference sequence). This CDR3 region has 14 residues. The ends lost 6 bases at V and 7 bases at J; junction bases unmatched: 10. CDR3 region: CASTLRTGENEQFF. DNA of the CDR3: TGTGCCAGCACCCTCCGGACAGGAGAGAATGAGCAGTTCTTC.

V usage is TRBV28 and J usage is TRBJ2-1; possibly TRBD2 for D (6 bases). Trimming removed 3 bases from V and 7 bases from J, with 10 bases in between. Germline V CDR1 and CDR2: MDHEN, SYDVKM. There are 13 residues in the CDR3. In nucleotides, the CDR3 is TGTGCCAGCAGTTTTAGGGCGGGAAATGAGCAGTTCTTC. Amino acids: CASSFRAGNEQFF.

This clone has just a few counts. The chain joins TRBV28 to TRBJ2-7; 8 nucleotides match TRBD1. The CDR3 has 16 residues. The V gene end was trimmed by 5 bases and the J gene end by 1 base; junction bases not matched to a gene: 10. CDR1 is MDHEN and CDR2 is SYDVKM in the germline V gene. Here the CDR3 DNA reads TGTGCCAGCAGTCCCCTAGGACAGGGCCTTTCCTACGAGCAGTACTTC. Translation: CASSPLGQGLSYEQYF.

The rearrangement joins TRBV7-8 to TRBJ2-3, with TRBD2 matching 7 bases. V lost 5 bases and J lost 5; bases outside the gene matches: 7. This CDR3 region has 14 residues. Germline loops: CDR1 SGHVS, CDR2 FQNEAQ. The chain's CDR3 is CASSPAGVGDTQYF. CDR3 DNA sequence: TGTGCCAGCAGCCCGGCGGGGGTGGGAGATACGCAGTATTTT.

As DNA, the CDR3 is TGTGCCAGCCGGGAGCGGCCACTCTCTGGAAACACCATATATTTT. It translates to CASRERPLSGNTIYF. The chain combines TRBV19 with TRBJ1-3, with no clear D. V shed 9 bases and J shed 0 bases, with 15 bases lying between them. The CDR3 sequence is 15 residues long. Germline assignment: CDR1 LNHDA and CDR2 SQIVND (reference sequence).

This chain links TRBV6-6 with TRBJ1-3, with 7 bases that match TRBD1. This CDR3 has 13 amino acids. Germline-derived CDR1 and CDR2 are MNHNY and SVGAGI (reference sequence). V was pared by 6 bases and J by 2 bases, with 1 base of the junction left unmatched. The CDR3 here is CASRTGTGNTIYF. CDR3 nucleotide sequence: TGTGCCAGCAGGACAGGGACTGGAAACACCATATATTTT.

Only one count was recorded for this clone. The chain's CDR3 is CASKTGGPDDEQYF. The CDR3 nucleotides read TGCGCCAGCAAGACTGGCGGGCCGGACGACGAGCAGTACTTC. The chain links TRBV5-1 to TRBJ2-7; TRBD2 is a possible D gene (5 bases). CDR3 size: 14 residues. Trimming removed 6 bases from V and 5 bases from J, with 18 bases in between. Germline lookup yields CDR1 SGHRS and CDR2 YFSETQ.

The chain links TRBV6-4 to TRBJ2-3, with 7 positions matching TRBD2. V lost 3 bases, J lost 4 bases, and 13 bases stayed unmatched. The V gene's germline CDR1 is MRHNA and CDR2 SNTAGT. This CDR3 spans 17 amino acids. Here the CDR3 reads CASSERPAVGGADTQYF. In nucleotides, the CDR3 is TGTGCCAGCAGTGAGCGCCCTGCCGTGGGGGGGGCAGATACGCAGTATTTT.

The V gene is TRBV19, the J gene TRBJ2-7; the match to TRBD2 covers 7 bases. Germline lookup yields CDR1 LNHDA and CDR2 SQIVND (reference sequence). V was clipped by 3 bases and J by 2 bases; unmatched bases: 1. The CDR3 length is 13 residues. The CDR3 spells CASSITSAYEQYF. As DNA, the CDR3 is TGTGCCAGTAGTATCACTAGCGCCTACGAGCAGTACTTC.

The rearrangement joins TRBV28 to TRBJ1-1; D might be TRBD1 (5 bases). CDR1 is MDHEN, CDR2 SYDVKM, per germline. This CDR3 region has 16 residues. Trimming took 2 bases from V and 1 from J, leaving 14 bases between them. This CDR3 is CASSLGAVSWNTEAFF. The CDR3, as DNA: TGTGCCAGCAGTTTAGGGGCCGTTTCGTGGAACACTGAAGCTTTCTTT.

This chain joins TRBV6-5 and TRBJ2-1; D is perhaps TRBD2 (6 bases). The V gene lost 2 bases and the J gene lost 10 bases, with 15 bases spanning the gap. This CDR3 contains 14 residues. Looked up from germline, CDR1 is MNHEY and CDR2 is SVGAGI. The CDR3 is CASSYARVRDEQFF. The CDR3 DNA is TGTGCCAGCAGTTACGCCCGGGTGCGGGACGAGCAGTTCTTC.

The CDR3: CASSWGGTSGSWETQYF. The CDR3 nucleotides are TGTGCCAGCAGCTGGGGCGGGACTAGCGGGAGCTGGGAGACCCAGTACTTC. The chain uses TRBV5-6 and TRBJ2-5; 14 bases line up with TRBD2. CDR1 and CDR2 (germline): SGHDT, YYEEEE. The CDR3 sequence is 17 residues long. V trimming: 3 bases; J trimming: 5 bases; junction bases outside the gene matches: 9.

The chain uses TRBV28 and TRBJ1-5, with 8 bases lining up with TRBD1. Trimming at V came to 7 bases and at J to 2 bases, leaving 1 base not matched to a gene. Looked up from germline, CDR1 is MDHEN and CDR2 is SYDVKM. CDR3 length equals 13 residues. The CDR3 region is CASKQGGNQPQHF. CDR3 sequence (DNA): TGTGCCAGCAAACAGGGGGGCAATCAGCCCCAGCATTTT.

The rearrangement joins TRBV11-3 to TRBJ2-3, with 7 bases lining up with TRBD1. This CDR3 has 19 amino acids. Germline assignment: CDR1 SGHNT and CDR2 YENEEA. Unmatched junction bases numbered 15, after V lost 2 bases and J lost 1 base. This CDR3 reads CASSLFDWDSEKCTDTQYF. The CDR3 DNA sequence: TGTGCCAGCAGCTTATTTGATTGGGACAGCGAAAAATGCACAGATACGCAGTATTTT.

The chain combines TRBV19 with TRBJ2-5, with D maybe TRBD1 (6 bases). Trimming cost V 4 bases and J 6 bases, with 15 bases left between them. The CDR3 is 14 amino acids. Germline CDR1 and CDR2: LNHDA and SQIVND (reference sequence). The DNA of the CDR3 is TGTGCCAGTAGTACGGGGACCCAGGGGCAGACCCAGTACTTC. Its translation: CASSTGTQGQTQYF.

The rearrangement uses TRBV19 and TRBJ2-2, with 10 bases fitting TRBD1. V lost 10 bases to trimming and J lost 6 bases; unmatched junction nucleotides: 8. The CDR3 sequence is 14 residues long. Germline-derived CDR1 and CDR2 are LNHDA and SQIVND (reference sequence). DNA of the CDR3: TGTGCCACCAGACCGGGACAGGGGTCCGGGGAGCTGTTTTTT. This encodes CATRPGQGSGELFF.

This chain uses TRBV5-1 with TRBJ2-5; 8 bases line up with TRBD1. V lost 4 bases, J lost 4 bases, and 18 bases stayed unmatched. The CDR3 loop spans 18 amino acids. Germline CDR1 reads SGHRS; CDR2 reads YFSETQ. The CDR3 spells CASSPQPQGQGSGETQYF. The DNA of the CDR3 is TGCGCCAGCAGCCCCCAACCCCAAGGACAGGGAAGTGGAGAGACCCAGTACTTC.

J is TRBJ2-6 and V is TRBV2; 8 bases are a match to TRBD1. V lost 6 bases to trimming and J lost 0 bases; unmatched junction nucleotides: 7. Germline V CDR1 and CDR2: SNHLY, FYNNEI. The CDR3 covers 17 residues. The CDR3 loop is CASRSGTGRSGANVLTF. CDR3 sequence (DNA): TGTGCCAGCAGGTCCGGGACAGGCCGCTCTGGGGCCAACGTCCTGACTTTC.

CDR3: CASTQGTPSTGNTIYF. DNA for the CDR3: TGTGCCAGTACTCAGGGAACCCCTTCGACCGGAAACACCATATATTTT. V usage is TRBV19 and J usage is TRBJ1-3; D perhaps matches TRBD1 (5 bases). The V and J ends lost 7 bases and 4 bases respectively, with 20 bases between them. CDR3 length: 16 residues. The V gene's germline CDR1 is LNHDA and CDR2 SQIVND (reference sequence).

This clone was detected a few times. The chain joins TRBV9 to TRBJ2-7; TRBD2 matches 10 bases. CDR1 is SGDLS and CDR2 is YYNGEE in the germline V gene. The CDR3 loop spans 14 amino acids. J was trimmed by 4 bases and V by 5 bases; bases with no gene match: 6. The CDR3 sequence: CASSRLAGFYEQYF. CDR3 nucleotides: TGTGCCAGCAGTCGACTAGCGGGTTTTTACGAGCAGTACTTC.